Below are 27 T cell receptor beta chains sequenced from a single sample in a study of OX40 agonist ivuxolimab in advanced cancers. Measured with immunoSEQ multiplex PCR; TCRdb has only the in-frame clones, and not every one. This sample has tens of thousands of clones; 75% to 90% occur once, and the top ten carry around 6.5%. This sample comprised CD4+ or CD8+ T cells sorted from blood, obtained in a trial of the OX40 agonist ivuxolimab. The receptors were gathered from an adult with an advanced solid tumor such as melanoma, head and neck, liver or kidney cancer.

The chain links TRBV19 to TRBJ1-2, with TRBD1 identical over 8 bases. V lost 8 bases and J lost 7; bases outside the gene matches: 15. CDR1 LNHDA and CDR2 SQIVND come from the germline V gene (reference sequence). The CDR3 is 15 amino acids. CDR3 residues: CASYNHAGTGTGYTF. As DNA, the CDR3 is TGTGCCAGTTACAATCACGCCGGGACAGGCACTGGCTACACCTTC.

The chain uses TRBV27 and TRBJ2-1, with a tentative D call TRBD1 (6 bases). V was trimmed by 7 bases and J by 6 bases, leaving 22 bases between them. The CDR3 covers 16 residues. Germline assignment: CDR1 MNHEY and CDR2 SMNVEV (reference sequence). The DNA of the CDR3 is TGTGCCAGCACCCGTTTCGAGGTCCAGGGGATCAATGAGCAGTTCTTC. Translated, it gives CASTRFEVQGINEQFF.

This clone was observed a few times. The V and J genes are TRBV28 and TRBJ1-1; D uncertain. Trimming took 5 bases from V and 1 from J, leaving 17 bases between them. Germline loops: CDR1 MDHEN, CDR2 SYDVKM. The CDR3 length is 16 residues. DNA for the CDR3: TGTGCCAGCAGTATCTTTACCGGGCTCCCGAACACTGAAGCTTTCTTT. Residues: CASSIFTGLPNTEAFF.

The V call is TRBV5-1, the J call TRBJ2-1; D may be TRBD2 (6 bases). Deletions cut 3 bases from V and 7 bases from J, with 14 bases between. CDR1 and CDR2 (germline): SGHRS, YFSETQ. CDR3 length equals 14 residues. CDR3: CASSSGDSGNEQFF. CDR3 sequence (DNA): TGCGCCAGCAGCTCCGGGGACTCCGGGAATGAGCAGTTCTTC.

The V call is TRBV9, the J call TRBJ2-7; no firm D call. CDR3 length: 14 amino acids. Germline V gene data show CDR1 as SGDLS and CDR2 as YYNGEE. Trimming shortened V by 1 base and J by 7 bases, and 15 bases separated the two germline ends. CDR3 in amino acids: CASSVFDAAGEQYF. Here the CDR3 DNA reads TGTGCCAGCAGCGTATTTGACGCGGCCGGTGAGCAGTACTTC.

This clone was detected once. The chain is built from TRBV7-3 and TRBJ2-2; 9 bases match TRBD2. This CDR3 is 15 amino acids long. Germline CDR1 and CDR2: SGHTA and FQGTGA. J gave up 4 bases and V 5 bases, and 5 bases lay outside the gene matches. CDR3 DNA: TGTGCCAGCAGCCCGCTAGCGGGACCCACCGGGGAGCTGTTTTTT. Its protein product is CASSPLAGPTGELFF. The full variable domain, in which reference TRBV7-3 and TRBJ2-2 provide the parts outside the CDR3, is GAGVSQTPSNKVTEKGKYVELRCDPISGHTALYWYRQSLGQGPEFLIYFQGTGAADDSGLPNDRFFAVRPEGSVSTLKIQRTERGDSAVYLCASSPLAGPTGELFFGEGSRLTVL.

The chain recombines TRBV27 with TRBJ1-5; the D is unclear. The V gene's germline CDR1 is MNHEY and CDR2 SMNVEV (reference sequence). This CDR3 has 12 residues. V lost 6 bases, J lost 3 bases, and 6 bases lay in between. The CDR3: CASSGFNQPQHF. CDR3 in DNA: TGTGCCAGCAGCGGCTTCAATCAGCCCCAGCATTTT.

This clone was detected once. The genes are TRBV16 and TRBJ2-3, with 11 bases aligning to TRBD2. Germline V gives CDR1 KGHSY, CDR2 FQNENV. The length of the CDR3 is 16 residues. The trim removed 3 bases at V and 2 bases at J, leaving 4 bases unmatched. Here the CDR3 DNA reads TGTGCCAGCAGCCAGGGACTAGCGGAATTCACAGATACGCAGTATTTT. Its translation: CASSQGLAEFTDTQYF.

The rearrangement links TRBV28 to TRBJ1-1; a weak D match, TRBD1 (5 bases). Germline CDR1 reads MDHEN; CDR2 reads SYDVKM. Between the trimmed V and J ends, which lost 3 bases and 2 bases, there was a span of 10 bases. The CDR3 has 14 amino acids. The CDR3 is CASSFGDQNTEAFF. The CDR3 nucleotides are TGTGCCAGCAGTTTCGGGGACCAAAACACTGAAGCTTTCTTT.

The chain couples TRBV27 to TRBJ2-7, with D possibly TRBD2 on 6 matching bases. V lost 0 bases, J lost 6 bases, and 15 bases lay in between. Germline loops: CDR1 MNHEY, CDR2 SMNVEV (reference sequence). The CDR3 covers 15 residues. DNA for the CDR3: TGTGCCAGCAGTTTATCGAGGCGGGGACGTGGCGAGCAGTACTTC. The encoded protein is CASSLSRRGRGEQYF.

This clone was picked up a small number of times. This chain joins TRBV4-3 and TRBJ2-7, with D unclear. The CDR3 has 15 residues. The germline V and J ends were trimmed by 0 bases and 5 bases, with 14 bases remaining between them. The V gene's germline CDR1 is LGHNA and CDR2 YSLEER. In DNA form, the CDR3 reads TGCGCCAGCAGCCAAGATCTTAAGGGTTCGGACGAGCAGTACTTC. Its protein is CASSQDLKGSDEQYF.

This clone is medium-sized (0.01 to 0.1%) within its sample. This chain connects TRBV4-1 to TRBJ1-5; the match to TRBD1 covers 9 bases. After removal of 3 bases from V and 7 bases from J, the junction contained 7 bases not matched to a gene. Looked up from germline, CDR1 is MGHRA and CDR2 is YSYEKL. The CDR3 has 15 residues. In nucleotides, the CDR3 is TGCGCCAGCAGCCAGGAGGACAGGGGTTTCCAGCCCCAGCATTTT. It specifies CASSQEDRGFQPQHF.

The chain recombines TRBV11-2 with TRBJ1-2; 10 bases are a match to TRBD1. V lost 5 bases to trimming and J lost 3 bases; unmatched junction nucleotides: 6. Germline assignment: CDR1 SGHAT and CDR2 FQNNGV. This CDR3 contains 15 residues. The DNA of the CDR3 is TGTGCCAGCAGCCTCTCCGGGACAGGGGACTATGGCTACACCTTC. Protein sequence: CASSLSGTGDYGYTF.

The J gene is TRBJ1-2, the V gene TRBV10-3; D uncertain. The germline V gene has CDR1 ENHRY and CDR2 SYGVKD. The CDR3 covers 15 residues. Trimming stripped 0 bases from V and 2 bases from J, with 10 bases between. Here the CDR3 reads CAISESHSKNYGYTF. The CDR3 DNA reads as TGTGCCATCAGTGAGTCGCACAGTAAGAACTATGGCTACACCTTC.

V is TRBV7-9 and J is TRBJ1-4; possible D gene TRBD1, 6 bases. Germline CDR1 is SEHNR and CDR2 is FQNEAQ (reference sequence). The CDR3 length is 15 residues. The V and J ends lost 5 bases and 8 bases respectively, with 18 bases between them. The CDR3 reads CASSPDSFRGEKLFF. The CDR3 DNA is TGTGCCAGCAGCCCCGATAGTTTTAGGGGGGAAAAACTGTTTTTT.

V is TRBV11-2 and J is TRBJ1-4, with D possibly matching TRBD1 (6 bases). The CDR3 spans 16 residues. V lost 1 base and J 2 bases, leaving 11 bases between the germline ends. Germline-derived CDR1 and CDR2 are SGHAT and FQNNGV. Here the CDR3 DNA reads TGTGCCAGCAGCTTAGCGCTTGGGGGCACTAATGAAAAACTGTTTTTT. The encoded protein is CASSLALGGTNEKLFF.

The chain couples TRBV27 to TRBJ2-2; unclear D gene. V dropped 3 bases and J dropped 2 bases, with 4 bases sitting between them. Germline CDR1 is MNHEY and CDR2 is SMNVEV (reference sequence). This CDR3 region has 13 residues. The CDR3 here is CASSFFNTGELFF. In DNA form, the CDR3 reads TGTGCCAGCAGTTTTTTTAACACCGGGGAGCTGTTTTTT.

Only one count was recorded for this clone. V gene TRBV30 combines with J gene TRBJ1-1; a weak D match, TRBD1 (6 bases). Per germline, CDR1 GTSNPN and CDR2 SVGIG (reference sequence). V lost 3 bases and J 1 base, leaving 15 bases between the germline ends. This CDR3 has 15 amino acids. The DNA for the CDR3 is TGTGCCTGGAGGGACCCGGGGGCAGCGAACACTGAAGCTTTCTTT. Its protein is CAWRDPGAANTEAFF.

The table lists this clone with a few counts. This rearrangement joins TRBV4-3 to TRBJ2-1, with 7 bases matching TRBD1. V gave up 1 base and J gave up 4 bases; unmatched junction bases: 4. Germline CDR1 is LGHNA and CDR2 is YSLEER. This CDR3 comprises 15 residues. In DNA form, the CDR3 reads TGCGCCAGCAGCCAAGTCCCGACAGGGTACAATGAGCAGTTCTTC. Its translation: CASSQVPTGYNEQFF.

This chain uses TRBV29-1 with TRBJ2-3; D is ambiguous. The CDR3 sequence is 10 residues long. CDR1 SQVTM and CDR2 ANQGSEA come from the germline V gene. V was pared by 7 bases and J by 2 bases, with 4 bases between. CDR3 coding DNA: TGCAGCGCCGTCACAGATACGCAGTATTTT. It specifies CSAVTDTQYF.

By sample share, this clone is medium-sized. The chain recombines TRBV6-4 with TRBJ2-1, with 9 positions matching TRBD2. V dropped 3 bases and J dropped 4; count of bases not matched to a gene: 1. Germline CDR1 MRHNA, CDR2 SNTAGT. This CDR3 contains 14 residues. CDR3 in DNA: TGTGCCAGCAGTGAAAGCGGGGGGTACAATGAGCAGTTCTTC. It specifies CASSESGGYNEQFF.

The rearrangement joins TRBV13 to TRBJ2-7; a possible D gene is TRBD1 (8 bases). Trimming left V 0 bases short and J 4 bases short, with 13 bases between. Germline assignment: CDR1 PRHDT and CDR2 FYEKMQ (reference sequence). The CDR3 spans 15 residues. The CDR3 DNA sequence: TGTGCCAGCAGCTTAGGAGGACAGGGAGGGTACGAGCAGTACTTC. It translates to CASSLGGQGGYEQYF.

This clone has a handful of counts. The chain joins TRBV19 to TRBJ1-5; D gene unclear. CDR1 LNHDA and CDR2 SQIVND come from the germline V gene (reference sequence). The V end was cut by 3 bases, the J end by 6 bases, with 9 bases between. This CDR3 has 13 amino acids. The CDR3 DNA is TGTGCCAGTAGTATGTCGCATCGTCAGCCCCAGCATTTT. Its protein product is CASSMSHRQPQHF.

The rearrangement joins TRBV4-2 to TRBJ2-7, with a tentative D call TRBD2 (6 bases). V was cut by 2 bases and J by 3 bases, with 11 bases left in between. CDR3 length: 14 residues. Germline CDR1 LGHNA, CDR2 YNFKEQ. This CDR3 is CASSQSGGNYEQYF. DNA for the CDR3: TGTGCCAGCAGCCAAAGTGGGGGGAACTACGAGCAGTACTTC.

V usage is TRBV5-4 and J usage is TRBJ2-1; the match to TRBD1 covers 7 bases. J gave up 3 bases and V 0 bases, and 3 bases lay outside the gene matches. Germline loops: CDR1 SGHNT, CDR2 YYREEE (reference sequence). The CDR3 is made up of 15 amino acids. The CDR3 reads CASSLDRGFYNEQFF. The CDR3 DNA reads TGTGCCAGCAGCTTGGACAGGGGTTTCTACAATGAGCAGTTCTTC. The whole variable domain, remainder taken from reference TRBV5-4 and TRBJ2-1, is ETGVTQSPTHLIKTRGQQVTLRCSSQSGHNTVSWYQQALGQGPQFIFQYYREEENGRGNFPPRFSGLQFPNYSSELNVNALELDDSALYLCASSLDRGFYNEQFFGPGTRLTVL.

This clone was counted once. V usage is TRBV6-5 and J usage is TRBJ1-2; D uncertain. Germline lookup yields CDR1 MNHEY and CDR2 SVGAGI. The CDR3 has 12 amino acids. V was clipped by 7 bases and J by 0 bases, with 6 bases between them. CDR3 amino acids: CASTAANYGYTF. The CDR3 coding sequence is TGTGCCAGCACCGCAGCTAACTATGGCTACACCTTC.

V usage is TRBV28 and J usage is TRBJ1-5; 11 positions agree with TRBD1. The CDR3 contains 15 residues. Losses at the gene ends were 5 bases for V and 5 bases for J; bases not matched to a gene: 5. Germline values: CDR1 MDHEN, CDR2 SYDVKM. This CDR3 reads CASSKGTGGYQPQHF. The CDR3 region has the DNA TGTGCCAGCAGTAAGGGGACAGGGGGTTATCAGCCCCAGCATTTT. The whole variable domain, filled in from reference TRBV28 and TRBJ1-5, reads DVKVTQSSRYLVKRTGEKVFLECVQDMDHENMFWYRQDPGLGLRLIYFSYDVKMKEKGDIPEGYSVSREKKERFSLILESASTNQTSMYLCASSKGTGGYQPQHFGDGTRLSIL.